This TCR beta chain was recovered during a study of T cell changes during pregnancy in multiple sclerosis (dated by TCRdb to the late 2010s). At the level of the whole study: Changes in the T cell repertoire over the course of pregnancy were examined in this study in women with multiple sclerosis.

The CDR3 measures 14 amino acids from cysteine to phenylalanine. Only the CDR3 DNA is retained, 42 bases long and in frame from the first base. Reading the germline V gene gives CDR1 MGHDK and CDR2 SYGVNS. V was cut back by 1 base and J by 6 bases, leaving a gap of 10 bases between them. The library came from the immunoSEQ multiplex PCR assay. The immuneACCESS repertoire file appears here via TCRdb, limited to in-frame rearrangements. These files lack a portion of the clones; in checked studies, under half of the deficit traces to unresolved V genes, and the cause of the others is not known. The sample yields approximately 100,000 clones; about nine tenths were counted once. Approximately 1.6% of the sample is held by the ten biggest clonotypes. Comment on this clone: What antigen it recognizes has not been identified. Base-call qualities are not available, and no considerably larger clone is one nucleotide away.

This receptor was identified in a female donor with multiple sclerosis, enrolled in a pregnancy study. The specimen comprised peripheral blood, sampled after pregnancy. The rearrangement joined TRBV25-1 to TRBJ1-5, with TRBD1 as a weak D call on 6 bases. The DNA sequence follows: TGTGCCAGCAGTGAATCTGGGGGGGCTCAGCCCCAGCATTTT. This encodes CASSESGGAQPQHF.